This section outlines one T cell receptor beta chain sequence together with its context. The antigen remains undetermined. The entry originates in a study of brain T cells in children with intractable seizures. Clones were read by immunoSEQ multiplex PCR, and TCRdb kept only the in-frame ones, dropping some. The sample has about 340,000 clones, nearly 95% seen once. Germline V gene data show CDR1 as KGHDR and CDR2 as SFDVKD. V was shortened by 3 bases and J by 3 bases, with 19 bases between the two germline ends. CDR3 length: 17 residues. Sample time point: blood from clinic visit 5 months post-surgery; TSC patient then seizure free. Overall study findings and caveats: Only CDR3 sequence similarity suggested viral specificity, without known HCMV serostatus.

This clonotype was obtained from a boy younger than two with tuberous sclerosis and intractable seizures. The source material was peripheral blood, sampled roughly 5 months after surgery. V gene TRBV24-1 combines with J gene TRBJ2-5; D ambiguous. The CDR3 is CATSDPAMMDHEETQYF. Here the CDR3 DNA reads TGTGCCACCAGTGATCCAGCAATGATGGACCACGAAGAGACCCAGTACTTC.